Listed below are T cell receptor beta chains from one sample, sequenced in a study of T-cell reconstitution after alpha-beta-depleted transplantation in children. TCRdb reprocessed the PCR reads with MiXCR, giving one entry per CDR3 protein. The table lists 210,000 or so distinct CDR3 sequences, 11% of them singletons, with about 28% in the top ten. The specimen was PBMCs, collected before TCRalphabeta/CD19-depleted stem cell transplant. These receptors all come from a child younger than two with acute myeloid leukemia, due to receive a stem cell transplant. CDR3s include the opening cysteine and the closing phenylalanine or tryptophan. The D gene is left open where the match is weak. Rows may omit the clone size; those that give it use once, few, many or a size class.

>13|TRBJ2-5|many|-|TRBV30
TGTGCCTGGAGTTGGGGCTTGGGGGAGACCCAGTACTTC
CAWSWGLGETQYF
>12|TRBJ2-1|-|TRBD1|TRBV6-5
TGTGCCAGCAGGGGACAGGGGAATGAGCAGTTCTTC
CASRGQGNEQFF
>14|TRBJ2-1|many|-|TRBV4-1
TGCGCCAGCAGCCAAGGTACAACCTACAATGAGCAGTTCTTC
CASSQGTTYNEQFF
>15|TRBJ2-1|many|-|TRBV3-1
TGTGCCAGCAGCCACGCCGTGAGGACTCACAATGAGCAGTTCTTC
CASSHAVRTHNEQFF
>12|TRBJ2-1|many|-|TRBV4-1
TGCGCCAGCAGCCAAGAGCTCAATGAGCAGTTCTTC
CASSQELNEQFF
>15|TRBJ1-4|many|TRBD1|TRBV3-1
TGTGCCAGCAGCCAACCGGGACAGTCTGGTGAAAAACTGTTTTTT
CASSQPGQSGEKLFF
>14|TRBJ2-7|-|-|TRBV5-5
TGTGCCAGCAGCTTGTATGGCTACTCCTACGAGCAGTACTTC
CASSLYGYSYEQYF
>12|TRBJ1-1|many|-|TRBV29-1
TGCAGCGCCCCGGTTGGGGGGACTGAAGCTTTCTTT
CSAPVGGTEAFF
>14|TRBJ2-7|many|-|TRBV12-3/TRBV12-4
TGTGCCAGCGGATCAGGAGCCCTCTTCTACGAGCAGTACTTC
CASGSGALFYEQYF
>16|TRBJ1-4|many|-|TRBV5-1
TGCGCCAGCAGCTTGTGGCCGGACAGCTCTAATGAAAAACTGTTTTTT
CASSLWPDSSNEKLFF
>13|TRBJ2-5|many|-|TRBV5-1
TGCGCCAGCAGGAGGGATCCGCAAGAGACCCAGTACTTC
CASRRDPQETQYF
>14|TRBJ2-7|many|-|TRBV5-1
TGCGCCAGCAGCTTGAGTAGTAGCTCCTACGAGCAGTACTTC
CASSLSSSSYEQYF
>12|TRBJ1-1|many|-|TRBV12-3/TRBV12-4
TGTGCCAGCAGTCGCCCCGGATTTGAAGCTTTCTTT
CASSRPGFEAFF
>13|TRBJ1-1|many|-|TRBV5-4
TGTGCCAGCACCCAAGGGGGGAGGACTGAAGCTTTCTTT
CASTQGGRTEAFF
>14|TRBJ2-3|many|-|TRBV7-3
TGTGCCAGCAGCTTAGGGACTTTCACAGATACGCAGTATTTT
CASSLGTFTDTQYF
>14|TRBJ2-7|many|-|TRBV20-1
TGCAGTGCCATACCAACAGGTCCCTTTTACGAGCAGTACTTC
CSAIPTGPFYEQYF
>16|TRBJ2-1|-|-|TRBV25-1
TGTGCCAGCAGTGAATCGGTGGTCGGCTCCTACAATGAGCAGTTCTTC
CASSESVVGSYNEQFF
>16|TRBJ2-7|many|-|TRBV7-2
TGTGCCAGCAGCTTAGTCATCGCCAGGGGAGCTTACGAGCAGTACTTC
CASSLVIARGAYEQYF
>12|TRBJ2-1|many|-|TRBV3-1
TGTGCCAGCAGCCCACAGGGTTTGTTGCAGTTCTTC
CASSPQGLLQFF
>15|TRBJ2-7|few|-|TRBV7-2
TGTGCCAGCAGCTTAGAGGCGCGGAGAACCTACGAGCAGTACTTC
CASSLEARRTYEQYF
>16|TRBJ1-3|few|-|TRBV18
TGTGCCAGCTCAAGCACAGTGGGGTCAGCTGGAAACACCATATATTTT
CASSSTVGSAGNTIYF
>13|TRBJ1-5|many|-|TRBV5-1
TGCGCCAGCAGCTTTATCCCCAATCAGCCCCAGCATTTT
CASSFIPNQPQHF
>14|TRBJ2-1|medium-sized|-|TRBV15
TGTGCCACCAGCAGAGATGGGTGGGTAAGTGAGCAGTTCTTC
CATSRDGWVSEQFF
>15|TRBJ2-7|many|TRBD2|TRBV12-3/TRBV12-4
TGTGCCAGCACTATTAGCGGGAGCGGTTCCTACGAGCAGTACTTC
CASTISGSGSYEQYF
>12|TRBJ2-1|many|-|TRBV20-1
TGCAGTGCCAATACCAGGGTGCATGAGCAGTTCTTC
CSANTRVHEQFF
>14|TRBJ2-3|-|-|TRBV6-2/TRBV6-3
TGTGCCAGCAGCTTCTCCGGGACCAGGGATACGCAGTATTTT
CASSFSGTRDTQYF
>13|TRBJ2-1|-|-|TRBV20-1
TGCAGTGCTAGAGATTCAGCCTACAATGAGCAGTTCTTC
CSARDSAYNEQFF
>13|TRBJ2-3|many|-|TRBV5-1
TGCGCCAGCAGCGGGGGGAGAACAGATACGCAGTATTTT
CASSGGRTDTQYF
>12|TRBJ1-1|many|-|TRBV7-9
TGTGGAACCCGAGGGCTCAACACTGAAGCTTTCTTT
CGTRGLNTEAFF
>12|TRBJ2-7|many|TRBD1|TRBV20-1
TGCAGTGCTAGCCCGACAGGGGCCGAGCAGTACTTC
CSASPTGAEQYF
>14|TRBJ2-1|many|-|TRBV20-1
TGCAGTGCTAGAGATGGGGGGCGCGCGAATGAGCAGTTCTTC
CSARDGGRANEQFF
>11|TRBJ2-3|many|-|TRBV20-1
TGCAGTGCTATAGGTGGAGATACGCAGTATTTT
CSAIGGDTQYF
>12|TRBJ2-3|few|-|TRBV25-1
TGTGCCAGCCTTAATCCCGGGATTGCGCAGTATTTT
CASLNPGIAQYF
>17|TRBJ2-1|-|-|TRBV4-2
TGTACCAGCAGCCAAGATGAGCGGGTCAGCTCCTACAATGAGCAGTTCTTC
CTSSQDERVSSYNEQFF
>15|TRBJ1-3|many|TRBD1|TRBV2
TGTGCCAGCAGTGTGGACAGGGGAACTGGAAACACCATATATTTT
CASSVDRGTGNTIYF
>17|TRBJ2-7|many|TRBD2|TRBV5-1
TGCGCCAGCAGCTTGGCGACTAGCGGGACGGGGGCCTACGAGCAGTACTTC
CASSLATSGTGAYEQYF
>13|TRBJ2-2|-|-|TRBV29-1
TGCAGCGTTGGACAGGAGAACACCGGGGAGCTGTTTTTT
CSVGQENTGELFF
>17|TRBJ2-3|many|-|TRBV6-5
TGTGCCAGCAGTTCCTCCCTTAGAGGGACCCGCACAGATACGCAGTATTTT
CASSSSLRGTRTDTQYF
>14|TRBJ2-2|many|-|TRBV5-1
TGCGCCAGCAAACGGGGCTCAGAGGCCGGGGAGCTGTTTTTT
CASKRGSEAGELFF
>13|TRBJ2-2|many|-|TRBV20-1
TGCAGTGCTAGGGAAGAGGGCGACGGGGAGCTGTTTTTT
CSAREEGDGELFF
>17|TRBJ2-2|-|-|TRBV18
TGTGCCAGCTCACCACCGAATAATCGGGGAGCCACCGGGGAGCTGTTTTTT
CASSPPNNRGATGELFF
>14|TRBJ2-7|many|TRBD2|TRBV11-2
TGTGCCAGCAGCTCCACTAGCGGTCCCTACGAGCAGTACTTC
CASSSTSGPYEQYF
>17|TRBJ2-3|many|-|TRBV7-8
TGTGCCAGCAGCTTACCCTGGGCCACGTCTAGCACAGATACGCAGTATTTT
CASSLPWATSSTDTQYF
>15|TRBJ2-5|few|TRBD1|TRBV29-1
TGCAGCGTTTCACTTGGTGACAGGGGGGTGGAGACCCAGTACTTC
CSVSLGDRGVETQYF
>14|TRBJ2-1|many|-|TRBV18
TGTGCCAGCTCAGGAGGGGCCCCCAACAATGAGCAGTTCTTC
CASSGGAPNNEQFF
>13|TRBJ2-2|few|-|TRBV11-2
TGTGCCAGCAGCAAGCCGGACACCGGGGAGCTGTTTTTT
CASSKPDTGELFF
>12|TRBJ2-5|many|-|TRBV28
TGTGCCTCCCTTGGGGGGAAAGAGACCCAGTACTTC
CASLGGKETQYF
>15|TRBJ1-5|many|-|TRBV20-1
TGCAGTGCTAGTAAGGGACATAATAGCAATCAGCCCCAGCATTTT
CSASKGHNSNQPQHF
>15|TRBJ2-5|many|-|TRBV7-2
TGTGCCAGCAGCTTAGTTACTAGTAGGGGAGAGACCCAGTACTTC
CASSLVTSRGETQYF